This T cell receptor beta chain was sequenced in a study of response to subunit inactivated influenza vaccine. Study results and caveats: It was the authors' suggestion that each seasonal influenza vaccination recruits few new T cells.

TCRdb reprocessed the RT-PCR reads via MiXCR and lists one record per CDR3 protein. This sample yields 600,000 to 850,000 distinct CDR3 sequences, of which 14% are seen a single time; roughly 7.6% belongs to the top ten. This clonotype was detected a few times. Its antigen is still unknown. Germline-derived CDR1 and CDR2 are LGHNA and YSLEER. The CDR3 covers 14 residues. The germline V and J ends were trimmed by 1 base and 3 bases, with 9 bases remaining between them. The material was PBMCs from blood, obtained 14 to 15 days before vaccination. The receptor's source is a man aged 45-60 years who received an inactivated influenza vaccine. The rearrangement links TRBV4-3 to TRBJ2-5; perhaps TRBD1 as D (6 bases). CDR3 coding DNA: TGCGCCAGCAGCCAAGGGAACAGGGAAGAGACCCAGTACTTC. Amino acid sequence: CASSQGNREETQYF.